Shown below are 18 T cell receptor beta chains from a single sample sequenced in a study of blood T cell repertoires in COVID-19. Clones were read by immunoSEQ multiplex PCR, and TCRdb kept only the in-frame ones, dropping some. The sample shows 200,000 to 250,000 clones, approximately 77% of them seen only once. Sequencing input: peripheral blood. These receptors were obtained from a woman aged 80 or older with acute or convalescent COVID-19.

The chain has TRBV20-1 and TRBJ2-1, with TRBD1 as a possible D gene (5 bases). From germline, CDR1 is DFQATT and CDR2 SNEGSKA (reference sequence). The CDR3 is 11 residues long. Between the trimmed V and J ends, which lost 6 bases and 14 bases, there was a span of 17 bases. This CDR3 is CSAQTDVKEFF. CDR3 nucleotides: TGCAGTGCCCAGACAGACGTAAAAGAGTTCTTC.

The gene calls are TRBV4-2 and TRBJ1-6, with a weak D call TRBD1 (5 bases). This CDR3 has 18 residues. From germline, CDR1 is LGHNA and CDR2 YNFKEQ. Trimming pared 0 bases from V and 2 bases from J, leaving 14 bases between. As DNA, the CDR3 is TGTGCCAGCAGCCAAGAGAGGAGGGGCCCCACCTATAATTCACCCCTCCACTTT. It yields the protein CASSQERRGPTYNSPLHF.

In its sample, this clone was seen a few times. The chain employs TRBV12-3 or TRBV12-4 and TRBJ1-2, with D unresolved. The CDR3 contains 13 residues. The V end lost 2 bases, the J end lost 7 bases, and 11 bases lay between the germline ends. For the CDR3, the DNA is TGTGCCAGCAGTTTAACGCTACGGAGTGGCTACACCTTC. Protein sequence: CASSLTLRSGYTF.

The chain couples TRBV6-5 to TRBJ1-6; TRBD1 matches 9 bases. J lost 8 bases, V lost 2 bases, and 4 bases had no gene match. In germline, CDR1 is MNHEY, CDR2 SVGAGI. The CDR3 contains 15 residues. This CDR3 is CASSYARDRDSPLHF. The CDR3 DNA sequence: TGTGCCAGCAGTTACGCGAGGGACAGGGATTCACCCCTCCACTTT.

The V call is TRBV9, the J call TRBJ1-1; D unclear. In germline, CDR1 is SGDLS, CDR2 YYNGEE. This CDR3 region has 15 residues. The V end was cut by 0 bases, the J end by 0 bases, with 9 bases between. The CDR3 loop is CASSVGHTMNTEAFF. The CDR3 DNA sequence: TGTGCCAGCAGCGTAGGACATACCATGAACACTGAAGCTTTCTTT.

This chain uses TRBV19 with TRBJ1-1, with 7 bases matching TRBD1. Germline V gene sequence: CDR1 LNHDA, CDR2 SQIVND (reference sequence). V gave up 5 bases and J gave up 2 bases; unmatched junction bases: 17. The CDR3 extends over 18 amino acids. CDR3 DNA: TGTGCCAGTAGTGCGACAGGGAGAGAGAGCCATTATAACACTGAAGCTTTCTTT. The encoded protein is CASSATGRESHYNTEAFF.

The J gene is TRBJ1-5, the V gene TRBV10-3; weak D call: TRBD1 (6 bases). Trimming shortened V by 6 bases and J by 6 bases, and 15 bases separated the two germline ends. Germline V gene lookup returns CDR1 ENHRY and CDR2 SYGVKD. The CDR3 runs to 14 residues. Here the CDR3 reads CAISRNRETQPQHF. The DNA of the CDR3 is TGTGCCATCAGCAGAAACAGGGAAACTCAGCCCCAGCATTTT.

CDR3 amino acids: CATSRGPTSLSYNEQFF. DNA of the CDR3: TGTGCCACCAGCAGAGGCCCGACTAGCCTATCCTACAATGAGCAGTTCTTC. The chain recombines TRBV15 with TRBJ2-1; 7 bases map to TRBD2. This CDR3 region has 17 residues. The germline V gene encodes CDR1 LNHNV and CDR2 YYDKDF (reference sequence). V was pared by 1 base and J by 1 base, with 7 bases of the junction left unmatched.

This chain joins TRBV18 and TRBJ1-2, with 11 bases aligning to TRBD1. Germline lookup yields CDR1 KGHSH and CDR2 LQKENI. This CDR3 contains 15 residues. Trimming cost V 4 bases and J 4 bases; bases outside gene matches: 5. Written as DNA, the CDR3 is TGTGCCAGCTCACAAGGGACAGGGGGAACCTATGGCTACACCTTC. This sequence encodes CASSQGTGGTYGYTF.

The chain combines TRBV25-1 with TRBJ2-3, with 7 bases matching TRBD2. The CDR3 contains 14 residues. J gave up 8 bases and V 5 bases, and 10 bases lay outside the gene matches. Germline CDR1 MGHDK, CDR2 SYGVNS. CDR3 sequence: CASSRDYPLSTQYF. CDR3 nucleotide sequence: TGTGCCAGCAGTAGGGACTACCCCCTGAGTACGCAGTATTTT.

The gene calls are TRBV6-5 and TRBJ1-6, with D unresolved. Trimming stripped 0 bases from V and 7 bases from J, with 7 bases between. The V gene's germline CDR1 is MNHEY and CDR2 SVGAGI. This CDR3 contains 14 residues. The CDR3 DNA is TGTGCCAGCAGTTACTCTTCGGAGAATTCACCCCTCCACTTT. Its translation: CASSYSSENSPLHF.

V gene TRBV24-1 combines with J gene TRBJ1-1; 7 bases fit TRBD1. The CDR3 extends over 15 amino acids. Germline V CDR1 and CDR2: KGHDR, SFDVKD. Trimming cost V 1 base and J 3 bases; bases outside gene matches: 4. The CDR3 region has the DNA TGTGCCACCAGTGATTTTGAGGGGGCGGACACTGAAGCTTTCTTT. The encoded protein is CATSDFEGADTEAFF.

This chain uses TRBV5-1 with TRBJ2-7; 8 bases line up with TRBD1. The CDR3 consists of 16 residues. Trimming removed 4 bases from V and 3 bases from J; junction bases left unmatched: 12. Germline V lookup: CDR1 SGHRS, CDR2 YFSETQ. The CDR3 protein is CASSAGGQGVSYEQYF. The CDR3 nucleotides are TGCGCCAGCAGCGCCGGAGGACAGGGCGTAAGCTACGAGCAGTACTTC.

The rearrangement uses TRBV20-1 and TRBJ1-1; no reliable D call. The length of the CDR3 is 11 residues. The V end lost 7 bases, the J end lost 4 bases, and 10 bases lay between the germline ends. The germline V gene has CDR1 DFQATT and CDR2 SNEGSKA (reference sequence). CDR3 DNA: TGCAGTGTCCCAGGAGGCACTGAAGCTTTCTTT. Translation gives CSVPGGTEAFF.

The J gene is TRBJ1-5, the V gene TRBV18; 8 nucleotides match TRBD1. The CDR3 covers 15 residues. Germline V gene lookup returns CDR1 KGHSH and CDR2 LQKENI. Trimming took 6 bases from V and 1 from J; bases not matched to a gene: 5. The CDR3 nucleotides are TGTGCCAGCTCGACAGGGGACCCAAGCAATCAGCCCCAGCATTTT. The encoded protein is CASSTGDPSNQPQHF.

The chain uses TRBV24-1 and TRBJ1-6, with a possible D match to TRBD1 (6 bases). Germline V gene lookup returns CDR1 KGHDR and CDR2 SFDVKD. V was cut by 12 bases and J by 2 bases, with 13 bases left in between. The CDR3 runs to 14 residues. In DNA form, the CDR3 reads TGTGCCCCTCTCAGGGGAACCTATAATTCACCCCTCCACTTT. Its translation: CAPLRGTYNSPLHF.

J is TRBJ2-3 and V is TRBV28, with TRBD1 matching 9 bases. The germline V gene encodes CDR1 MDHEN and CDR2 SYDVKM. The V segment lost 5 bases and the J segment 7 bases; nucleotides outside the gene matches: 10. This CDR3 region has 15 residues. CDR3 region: CASSITGTGPYTQYF. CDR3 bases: TGTGCCAGCAGTATTACCGGGACAGGGCCTTATACGCAGTATTTT.

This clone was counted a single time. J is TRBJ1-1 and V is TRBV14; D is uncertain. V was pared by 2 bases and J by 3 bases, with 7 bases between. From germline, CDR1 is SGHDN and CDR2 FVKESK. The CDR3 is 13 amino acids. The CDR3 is CASSQFQDTEAFF. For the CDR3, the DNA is TGTGCCAGCAGCCAATTTCAGGACACTGAAGCTTTCTTT. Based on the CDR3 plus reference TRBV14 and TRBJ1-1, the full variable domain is EAGVTQFPSHSVIEKGQTVTLRCDPISGHDNLYWYRRVMGKEIKFLLHFVKESKQDESGMPNNRFLAERTGGTYSTLKVQPAELEDSGVYFCASSQFQDTEAFFGQGTRLTVV.